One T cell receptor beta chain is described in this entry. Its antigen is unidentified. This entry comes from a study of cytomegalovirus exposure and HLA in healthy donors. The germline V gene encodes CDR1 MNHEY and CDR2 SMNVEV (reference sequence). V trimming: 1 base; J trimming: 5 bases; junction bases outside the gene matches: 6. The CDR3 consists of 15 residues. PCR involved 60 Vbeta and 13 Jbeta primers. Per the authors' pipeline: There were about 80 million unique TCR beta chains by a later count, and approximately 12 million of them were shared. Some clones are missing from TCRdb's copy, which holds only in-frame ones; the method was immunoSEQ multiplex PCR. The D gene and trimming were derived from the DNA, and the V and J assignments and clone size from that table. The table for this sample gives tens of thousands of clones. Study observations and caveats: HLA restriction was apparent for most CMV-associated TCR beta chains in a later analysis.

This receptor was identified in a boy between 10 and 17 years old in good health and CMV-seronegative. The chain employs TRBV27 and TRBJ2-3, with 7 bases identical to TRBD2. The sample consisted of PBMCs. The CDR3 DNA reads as TGTGCCAGCAGTTTATGGAACGGGGGGAGAGATACGCAGTATTTT. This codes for CASSLWNGGRDTQYF.